The T cell receptor (beta chain) described here comes from a study of cytomegalovirus exposure and HLA in healthy donors. Overall study results and limits: Links to common viral pathogens appeared, in a later analysis, for several of the most significant clusters. CMV serostatus stood as the only immune exposure information on hand.

Primers included in the PCR were 60 Vbeta and 13 Jbeta primers. The table came from immunoSEQ multiplex PCR; TCRdb's copy has only in-frame clones and leaves some out. The sample lists roughly 90,000 clones, about four fifths occurring once. This clone was observed a handful of times. What it recognizes is unknown. Trimming left V 3 bases short and J 2 bases short, with 11 bases between. CDR3 length equals 14 residues. The germline CDR1 and CDR2 sequences are LGHNA and YSLEER. The chain carries TRBV4-3 and TRBJ2-7; a possible D gene is TRBD2 (6 bases). This clonotype was sampled from a man between 18 and 35 years old in good health and CMV-seronegative. Sequenced input: PBMCs. The CDR3 region is CASSQGGNAYEQYF. DNA for the CDR3: TGCGCCAGCAGCCAGGGCGGGAATGCCTACGAGCAGTACTTC.